One and the same sample provided the 9 T cell receptor beta chains below, sequenced in a study of cytomegalovirus exposure and HLA in healthy donors. The PCR had 60 Vbeta and 13 Jbeta primers. TCRdb's copy holds only in-frame clones and misses some; the assay was immunoSEQ multiplex PCR. The sample contains 200,000 to 250,000 clones, about 80% of which appear only once. The sequencing sample was made of PBMCs. These receptors all come from an older woman in good health and CMV-seropositive.

The V gene is TRBV5-1, the J gene TRBJ2-1, with TRBD1 identical over 10 bases. Germline V gene data show CDR1 as SGHRS and CDR2 as YFSETQ. This CDR3 has 14 residues. J gave up 5 bases and V 2 bases, and 1 base lay outside the gene matches. This CDR3 reads CASSLGQGDNEQFF. CDR3 DNA sequence: TGCGCCAGCAGCTTAGGACAGGGGGACAATGAGCAGTTCTTC. Drawing the rest from reference TRBV5-1 and TRBJ2-1, the complete variable domain is KAGVTQTPRYLIKTRGQQVTLSCSPISGHRSVSWYQQTPGQGLQFLFEYFSETQRNKGNFPGRFSGRQFSNSRSEMNVSTLELGDSALYLCASSLGQGDNEQFFGPGTRLTVL.

The chain carries TRBV19 and TRBJ2-2, with D perhaps matching TRBD2 (5 bases). Deletions cut 2 bases from V and 4 bases from J, with 14 bases between. Germline loops: CDR1 LNHDA, CDR2 SQIVND (reference sequence). This CDR3 is built from 16 residues. This CDR3 is CASSIKSGIGTGELFF. The CDR3 DNA reads TGTGCCAGTAGTATAAAGTCCGGGATAGGCACCGGGGAGCTGTTTTTT.

V is TRBV9 and J is TRBJ2-1, with 9 positions matching TRBD2. The ends lost 0 bases at V and 5 bases at J; junction bases unmatched: 6. CDR1 is SGDLS, CDR2 YYNGEE, per germline. CDR3 length equals 16 residues. In DNA form, the CDR3 reads TGTGCCAGCAGCGTAGCCCCGACTAGCGGCAACAATGAGCAGTTCTTC. Residues: CASSVAPTSGNNEQFF.

The chain joins TRBV9 to TRBJ2-2, with a tentative D call TRBD2 (6 bases). This CDR3 region has 15 residues. The germline V gene has CDR1 SGDLS and CDR2 YYNGEE. V lost 4 bases and J 3 bases, leaving 13 bases between the germline ends. CDR3 protein: CASSTPGSYTGELFF. DNA of the CDR3: TGTGCCAGCAGCACCCCCGGGAGTTACACCGGGGAGCTGTTTTTT.

CDR3 region: CATPSGSETQYF. For the CDR3, the DNA is TGTGCCACCCCCAGCGGGAGCGAGACCCAGTACTTC. This chain links TRBV2 with TRBJ2-5; TRBD2 agrees at 8 bases. Germline CDR1 is SNHLY and CDR2 is FYNNEI. The J segment lost 5 bases and the V segment lost 10 bases, leaving 6 bases of the junction unmatched. The CDR3 covers 12 residues.

The rearrangement uses TRBV7-9 and TRBJ1-5; perhaps TRBD1 as D (5 bases). With 1 base removed from V and 6 bases from J, the gap between germline ends came to 19 bases. The CDR3 totals 17 residues. The germline CDR1 and CDR2 sequences are SEHNR and FQNEAQ (reference sequence). The CDR3 region is CASSLGVSTDLLQPQHF. CDR3 coding DNA: TGTGCCAGCAGCTTAGGAGTATCGACAGACCTGCTTCAGCCCCAGCATTTT.

This chain links TRBV5-1 with TRBJ2-2; 10 bases fit TRBD2. V shed 1 base, J shed 1 base, and the junction held 10 bases outside the gene matches. Germline V CDR1 and CDR2: SGHRS, YFSETQ. This CDR3 has 19 residues. This chain's CDR3 is CASSLPPVGLAQNTGELFF. CDR3 sequence (DNA): TGCGCCAGCAGCTTGCCTCCCGTGGGACTAGCGCAGAACACCGGGGAGCTGTTTTTT.

V usage is TRBV25-1 and J usage is TRBJ2-1; 8 nucleotides align to TRBD2. The J segment lost 3 bases and the V segment lost 7 bases, leaving 8 bases of the junction unmatched. The CDR3 consists of 15 residues. Germline CDR1 reads MGHDK; CDR2 reads SYGVNS. The CDR3 nucleotides read TGTGCCAGCACCCAAGCGGGAGTAGGCTACAATGAGCAGTTCTTC. This sequence encodes CASTQAGVGYNEQFF.

This clone has just a few counts. The chain links TRBV28 to TRBJ2-7; 8 bases map to TRBD1. Germline CDR1 MDHEN, CDR2 SYDVKM. V was pared by 5 bases and J by 1 base, with 7 bases of the junction left unmatched. There are 15 residues in the CDR3. The CDR3 sequence is CASSRGQGRSYEQYF. The CDR3 DNA sequence: TGTGCCAGCAGTAGAGGACAGGGCCGATCCTACGAGCAGTACTTC. Together with reference TRBV28 and TRBJ2-7, the CDR3 gives the full variable domain: DVKVTQSSRYLVKRTGEKVFLECVQDMDHENMFWYRQDPGLGLRLIYFSYDVKMKEKGDIPEGYSVSREKKERFSLILESASTNQTSMYLCASSRGQGRSYEQYFGPGTRLTVT.